A selection of T cell receptor beta chains follows, all from one sample in a study of blood T cell repertoires in COVID-19. Using immunoSEQ multiplex PCR, the repertoire was profiled, and TCRdb retains in-frame clones only, with some absent. The profile shows fewer than 400,000 clones, more than 70% of them singletons. The sequencing input was peripheral blood. These receptors all come from a man aged 30 to 39 with active or convalescent COVID-19. Both conserved end residues are part of each CDR3. The D gene is left open where the match is weak. Size is stated for part of the rows, as once, few or many counts, or as a class when the clone is expanded.

CDR3: CASSSTGDTEAFF; DNA: TGTGCCAGCTCGAGCACAGGGGACACTGAAGCTTTCTTT; D: TRBD1; J: TRBJ1-1; size: once; V: TRBV18
CDR3: CASLPGLSTEAFF; DNA: TGTGCCAGCCTACCGGGACTGTCCACTGAAGCTTTCTTT; D: NA; J: TRBJ1-1; size: once; V: TRBV6-5
CDR3: CASRAGGQRSYEQYF; DNA: TGTGCCAGCAGGGCTGGAGGCCAACGGTCCTACGAGCAGTACTTC; D: NA; J: TRBJ2-7; size: once; V: TRBV21-1
CDR3: CASSEGGNEKLFF; DNA: TGTGCCAGCAGTGAAGGAGGGAATGAAAAACTGTTTTTT; D: NA; J: TRBJ1-4; size: NA; V: TRBV6-1
CDR3: CASSELTTGDGYTF; DNA: TGTGCCAGCAGTGAATTAACGACAGGAGATGGCTACACCTTC; D: NA; J: TRBJ1-2; size: few; V: TRBV6-1
CDR3: CSVLPGQGLTDTQYF; DNA: TGCAGCGTTCTGCCGGGACAGGGGCTCACAGATACGCAGTATTTT; D: TRBD1; J: TRBJ2-3; size: NA; V: TRBV29-1
CDR3: CASTGDWGRNTEAFF; DNA: TGTGCCAGCACCGGAGACTGGGGGCGGAACACTGAAGCTTTCTTT; D: NA; J: TRBJ1-1; size: NA; V: TRBV6-5
CDR3: CASSFGGVGSPLHF; DNA: TGTGCCAGCAGCTTTGGGGGGGTGGGATCACCCCTCCACTTT; D: NA; J: TRBJ1-6; size: NA; V: TRBV7-9
CDR3: CASSSTQDTEAFF; DNA: TGTGCCAGCAGCTCGACGCAGGACACTGAAGCTTTCTTT; D: NA; J: TRBJ1-1; size: few; V: TRBV5-4
CDR3: CASLRTGMASGRYEQFF; DNA: TGTGCCAGCCTGAGGACAGGGATGGCTAGCGGGAGGTACGAGCAGTTCTTC; D: TRBD2; J: TRBJ2-1; size: NA; V: TRBV19
CDR3: CASSPWTSGSADTQYF; DNA: TGTGCCAGCTCACCGTGGACTAGCGGGAGTGCAGATACGCAGTATTTT; D: TRBD2; J: TRBJ2-3; size: NA; V: TRBV18
CDR3: CASSLLPGDTDTQYF; DNA: TGCGCCAGCAGCTTGCTCCCGGGGGATACAGATACGCAGTATTTT; D: NA; J: TRBJ2-3; size: NA; V: TRBV5-1